A single sample gave rise to the 29 T cell receptor beta chains below, sequenced in a study of T cells in localized non-small cell lung cancer. Some clones are missing from TCRdb's copy, which holds only in-frame ones; the method was immunoSEQ multiplex PCR. Of about 23,000 clones detected, about nine tenths appear once; the ten largest clones hold 6.9%. Source: peripheral blood, taken before any cancer treatment. The receptors shown here come from a woman aged 35-75 years with stage I lung adenocarcinoma.

This chain connects TRBV5-1 to TRBJ1-2; no definite D call. There are 14 residues in the CDR3. V was clipped by 6 bases and J by 8 bases, with 20 bases between them. CDR1 is SGHRS, CDR2 YFSETQ, per germline. The CDR3 DNA reads TGCGCCAGCAACTCGGATCTGCGGGCGGGAGGCTACACCTTC. Amino acids: CASNSDLRAGGYTF.

This clone was seen more than once but under ten times. This sequence joins TRBV28 and TRBJ1-2; 7 bases line up with TRBD1. V was clipped by 2 bases and J by 8 bases; unmatched bases: 11. The CDR3 has 15 amino acids. CDR1 is MDHEN and CDR2 is SYDVKM in the germline V gene. CDR3 DNA sequence: TGTGCCAGCAGTTTAATCGCCTCGGCAGGGGGGGGCTACACCTTC. Encoded protein: CASSLIASAGGGYTF.

The J gene is TRBJ2-5, the V gene TRBV6-5, with 9 bases that match TRBD1. The J call may be incorrect, as the DNA end agrees better with TRBJ2-7. Germline V gene lookup returns CDR1 MNHEY and CDR2 SVGAGI. This CDR3 has 14 residues. The CDR3 spells CASSPGTGSHEQYF. The CDR3 DNA sequence: TGTGCCAGCAGTCCCGGGACAGGGTCCCACGAGCAGTACTTC.

The chain recombines TRBV11-2 with TRBJ2-2; D not certain. Trimming took off 5 bases at V and 2 bases at J, with 12 bases between the two ends. There are 15 residues in the CDR3. The germline V gene encodes CDR1 SGHAT and CDR2 FQNNGV. The CDR3 is CASSRELINTGELFF. CDR3 coding DNA: TGTGCCAGCAGCCGTGAACTTATAAACACCGGGGAGCTGTTTTTT.

The chain uses TRBV2 and TRBJ2-7, with 13 bases that match TRBD2. Losses at the gene ends were 6 bases for V and 5 bases for J; bases not matched to a gene: 7. CDR3 length equals 15 residues. Germline assignment: CDR1 SNHLY and CDR2 FYNNEI. CDR3 nucleotides: TGTGCCAGCAGGAGGACTAGCGGGAGCCTTAACGAGCAGTACTTC. This encodes CASRRTSGSLNEQYF.

V gene TRBV7-2 combines with J gene TRBJ2-2; TRBD1 might be the D (6 bases). This CDR3 comprises 16 residues. The V gene's germline CDR1 is SGHTA and CDR2 FQGNSA. V dropped 4 bases and J dropped 1 base, with 13 bases sitting between them. The CDR3 region is CASSSFWTENTGELFF. The CDR3, as DNA: TGTGCCAGCAGCTCCTTTTGGACAGAGAACACCGGGGAGCTGTTTTTT.

The chain has TRBV10-2 and TRBJ1-1; TRBD1 might be the D (5 bases). V was cut by 9 bases and J by 0 bases, with 14 bases left in between. Germline V gives CDR1 WSHSY, CDR2 SAAADI. CDR3 length: 14 residues. As DNA, the CDR3 is TGCGCCAGTGCGGACCGGGGGTTGAACACTGAAGCTTTCTTT. It encodes CASADRGLNTEAFF.

This clone showed up just a few times. The V gene is TRBV19, the J gene TRBJ1-5; 9 bases are a match to TRBD1. CDR3 length equals 15 residues. Germline V CDR1 and CDR2: LNHDA, SQIVND (reference sequence). The V and J ends lost 6 bases and 6 bases, in that order; junction bases with no gene match: 9. CDR3 in DNA: TGTGCCAGTAGGGGGACAGGGAGGTGGTTTCAGCCCCAGCATTTT. This translates into CASRGTGRWFQPQHF.

This sequence joins TRBV5-8 and TRBJ1-2; no clear D. Between the trimmed V and J ends, which lost 0 bases and 1 base, there was a span of 7 bases. The germline V gene encodes CDR1 SGHTS and CDR2 YDEGEE. The CDR3 runs 14 residues. The CDR3 is CASSLEGSNYGYTF. The CDR3 coding sequence is TGTGCCAGCAGCTTGGAAGGGAGTAACTATGGCTACACCTTC.

As to this clone: This sample also contains other DNA sequences that code for the same CDR3. V usage is TRBV2 and J usage is TRBJ1-2; the D is unclear. The CDR3 spans 11 residues. The germline gives CDR1 SNHLY, CDR2 FYNNEI. With 6 bases removed from V and 8 bases from J, the gap between germline ends came to 10 bases. CDR3 nucleotide sequence: TGTGCCAGCAGCGAGGGAGGGGGCTACACCTTC. Protein sequence: CASSEGGGYTF.

The rearrangement joins TRBV30 to TRBJ1-2; no firm D call. In germline, CDR1 is GTSNPN, CDR2 SVGIG (reference sequence). The CDR3 runs 12 residues. V gave up 4 bases and J gave up 8 bases, with 14 bases separating them. CDR3 sequence reads: CAWNGPARGYTF. CDR3 bases: TGTGCCTGGAACGGGCCCGCTAGAGGCTACACCTTC.

V gene TRBV11-2 combines with J gene TRBJ2-5, with no clear D. Trimming pared 5 bases from V and 0 bases from J, leaving 1 base between. The CDR3 covers 11 residues. Germline V CDR1 and CDR2: SGHAT, FQNNGV. The CDR3 DNA is TGTGCCAGCAGCCACCAAGAGACCCAGTACTTC. It codes for CASSHQETQYF.

The rearrangement links TRBV7-3 to TRBJ1-1; D is undetermined. V gave up 4 bases and J gave up 1 base, with 7 bases separating them. This CDR3 comprises 13 residues. Germline CDR1 is SGHTA and CDR2 is FQGTGA. The CDR3: CASSSTRNTEAFF. For the CDR3, the DNA is TGTGCCAGCAGCTCCACACGGAACACTGAAGCTTTCTTT.

V is TRBV28 and J is TRBJ1-1; D remains unclear. The germline V gene has CDR1 MDHEN and CDR2 SYDVKM. Trimming pared 3 bases from V and 2 bases from J, leaving 1 base between. The CDR3 runs to 11 residues. DNA of the CDR3: TGTGCCAGCAGTTTTAACACTGAAGCTTTCTTT. Its protein product is CASSFNTEAFF.

The chain links TRBV9 to TRBJ1-4; 8 bases match TRBD1. After removal of 4 bases from V and 2 bases from J, the junction contained 7 bases not matched to a gene. CDR3 length: 16 amino acids. The germline gives CDR1 SGDLS, CDR2 YYNGEE. In DNA, the CDR3 is TGTGCCAGCAGCTTAGGACAGGGCATGACTAATGAAAAACTGTTTTTT. It translates to CASSLGQGMTNEKLFF.

The chain recombines TRBV20-1 with TRBJ1-1; no reliable D call. The germline CDR1 and CDR2 sequences are DFQATT and SNEGSKA (reference sequence). This CDR3 has 11 amino acids. The V and J ends lost 5 bases and 11 bases respectively, with 15 bases between them. The CDR3 sequence is CSASSVARAFF. The CDR3 DNA reads TGCAGTGCTTCCTCGGTTGCGCGGGCTTTCTTT.

J is TRBJ2-2 and V is TRBV13; the D gene is possibly TRBD2 (6 bases). Germline CDR1 and CDR2: PRHDT and FYEKMQ (reference sequence). There are 16 residues in the CDR3. Trimming took off 5 bases at V and 6 bases at J, with 19 bases between the two ends. CDR3 DNA sequence: TGTGCCAGCAGCCGAACCGGGGGAATGTTTGCCGGGGAGCTGTTTTTT. Encoded protein: CASSRTGGMFAGELFF.

The chain recombines TRBV6-6 with TRBJ2-5; D perhaps matches TRBD2 (6 bases). Germline assignment: CDR1 MNHNY and CDR2 SVGAGI (reference sequence). The CDR3 sequence is 12 residues long. The V gene lost 6 bases and the J gene lost 4 bases, with 9 bases spanning the gap. Written as DNA, the CDR3 is TGTGCCAGCAGACAACTAGCAGAGACCCAGTACTTC. Encoded protein: CASRQLAETQYF.

The chain links TRBV11-2 to TRBJ1-1; D is unresolved. Trimming took 0 bases from V and 1 from J, leaving 3 bases between them. Germline CDR1 and CDR2: SGHAT and FQNNGV. This CDR3 has 13 amino acids. The CDR3 loop is CASSLDRNTEAFF. In DNA form, the CDR3 reads TGTGCCAGCAGCTTAGACAGGAACACTGAAGCTTTCTTT.

The chain carries TRBV6-6 and TRBJ2-4; 8 nucleotides line up with TRBD2. The V gene's germline CDR1 is MNHNY and CDR2 SVGAGI (reference sequence). The CDR3 runs 13 residues. J was trimmed by 16 bases and V by 6 bases; bases with no gene match: 14. CDR3 DNA sequence: TGTGCCAGCAGCGGCGGGGACGGGAGGGCCTTTTACTTC. This encodes CASSGGDGRAFYF.

CDR3 sequence (DNA): TGCGCCAGCAGCCAAGAGGAGGGCAGGGGGCCATTGTATCCCTCTAATGAAAAACTGTTTTTT. Translation: CASSQEEGRGPLYPSNEKLFF. The gene calls are TRBV4-3 and TRBJ1-4; 8 bases align to TRBD1. The germline CDR1 and CDR2 sequences are LGHNA and YSLEER. V lost 0 bases and J lost 3; bases outside the gene matches: 18. CDR3 size: 21 residues.

V usage is TRBV27 and J usage is TRBJ2-1; D remains ambiguous. CDR3 length: 12 amino acids. Germline V gene sequence: CDR1 MNHEY, CDR2 SMNVEV (reference sequence). Trimming left V 2 bases short and J 7 bases short, with 6 bases between. The CDR3: CASSLVGNEQFF. The CDR3 bases are TGTGCCAGCAGTTTAGTTGGGAATGAGCAGTTCTTC.

The chain recombines TRBV12-5 with TRBJ1-1; TRBD1 is a possible D gene (5 bases). Germline V lookup: CDR1 LGHNT, CDR2 FRNRAP. Trimming stripped 7 bases from V and 5 bases from J, with 14 bases between. There are 13 residues in the CDR3. CDR3 nucleotide sequence: TGTGCTAGTGACTATGAATGGGGGACTGAAGCTTTCTTT. Protein product: CASDYEWGTEAFF. Using reference TRBV12-5 and TRBJ1-1 for the parts outside the CDR3, the full variable domain is DARVTQTPRHKVTEMGQEVTMRCQPILGHNTVFWYRQTMMQGLELLAYFRNRAPLDDSGMPKDRFSAEMPDATLATLKIQPSEPRDSAVYFCASDYEWGTEAFFGQGTRLTVV.

The gene calls are TRBV7-2 and TRBJ2-4; 7 bases align to TRBD2. V was pared by 5 bases and J by 2 bases, with 9 bases of the junction left unmatched. CDR1 and CDR2 from the germline V gene are SGHTA and FQGNSA. The CDR3 is 16 residues long. The chain's CDR3 is CASSRRAGVTKNIQYF. The CDR3, as DNA: TGTGCCAGCAGCCGCCGGGCGGGAGTAACCAAAAACATTCAGTACTTC.

The V call is TRBV30, the J call TRBJ2-3; D is ambiguous. With 5 bases removed from V and 1 base from J, the gap between germline ends came to 7 bases. Germline V lookup: CDR1 GTSNPN, CDR2 SVGIG (reference sequence). This CDR3 contains 12 residues. CDR3 DNA sequence: TGTGCCTGGGAGTCGGGCACAGATACGCAGTATTTT. This codes for CAWESGTDTQYF.

The chain uses TRBV20-1 and TRBJ2-3, with D uncertain. CDR3 length: 10 amino acids. Germline CDR1 and CDR2: DFQATT and SNEGSKA (reference sequence). The V end was cut by 6 bases, the J end by 7 bases, with 8 bases between. The CDR3 DNA is TGCAGTGCGGACGAAAATACGCAGTATTTT. Translating gives CSADENTQYF.

The V call is TRBV15, the J call TRBJ2-7; D call uncertain. The CDR3 sequence is 15 residues long. Germline V lookup: CDR1 LNHNV, CDR2 YYDKDF (reference sequence). Trimming took 3 bases from V and 1 from J, leaving 13 bases between them. The CDR3 loop is CATSRIDTFSYEQYF. The CDR3 DNA reads as TGTGCCACCAGCAGGATTGACACTTTTTCCTACGAGCAGTACTTC.

The genes are TRBV6-5 and TRBJ1-2; TRBD1 matches at 7 bases. Trimming removed 7 bases from V and 2 bases from J; junction bases left unmatched: 7. The CDR3 has 14 residues. CDR1 is MNHEY, CDR2 SVGAGI, per germline. CDR3 residues: CASNRQGSNYGYTF. In DNA form, the CDR3 reads TGTGCCAGCAACAGACAGGGCTCCAACTATGGCTACACCTTC.

This chain links TRBV11-3 with TRBJ2-5, with TRBD1 as a possible D gene (6 bases). The CDR3 spans 13 residues. V was cut by 8 bases and J by 5 bases, with 15 bases left in between. Germline V gene lookup returns CDR1 SGHNT and CDR2 YENEEA. This CDR3 is CASERDNGETQYF. The CDR3 DNA reads as TGTGCCAGCGAGAGGGACAACGGGGAGACCCAGTACTTC. Full variable domain (missing parts from reference TRBV11-3 and TRBJ2-5): EAGVVQSPRYKIIEKKQPVAFWCNPISGHNTLYWYLQNLGQGPELLIRYENEEAVDDSQLPKDRFSAERLKGVDSTLKIQPAELGDSAVYLCASERDNGETQYFGPGTRLLVL.